The rows below give T cell receptor beta chains drawn from one sample of a study of cytomegalovirus exposure and HLA in healthy donors. The assay was immunoSEQ multiplex PCR, and TCRdb's table has in-frame clones only and misses some. This sample has some 170,000 clones, with 75% found just once. What was sequenced was PBMCs. Every receptor here comes from a woman aged 50 to 60 in good health and CMV-seropositive. Each CDR3 is given with its conserved first and last residue. The D gene is left open where the match is weak. Only some rows state a clone size, as once, few, many or a class for expanded clones.

D	length	size	V	J	DNA	CDR3
TRBD2	15	.	TRBV7-3	TRBJ2-3	TGTGCCAGCAGCTTATTTGCGGGGGGCACAGATACGCAGTATTTT	CASSLFAGGTDTQYF
TRBD1	14	.	TRBV2	TRBJ2-2	TGTGCCACTAGAACGGACAGGACCACCGGGGAGCTGTTTTTT	CATRTDRTTGELFF
.	14	.	TRBV5-1	TRBJ1-2	TGCGCCAGCAGGTCAGCAGGGGATCCCTATGGCTACACCTTC	CASRSAGDPYGYTF
.	11	.	TRBV10-1	TRBJ1-2	TGCGCCGGTCGGGGTTTCTATGGCTACACCTTC	CAGRGFYGYTF
TRBD1	15	few	TRBV18	TRBJ2-5	TGTGCCAGCTCACCACTAGGGACAGCCCAAGAGACCCAGTACTTC	CASSPLGTAQETQYF
.	14	.	TRBV7-6	TRBJ2-7	TGTGCCAGCAGCCCTCTGGGGCCCCACACCGAGCAGTACTTC	CASSPLGPHTEQYF
.	13	.	TRBV7-9	TRBJ1-3	TGTGCCAGCAGAGAGGTTACTGGAAACACCATATATTTT	CASREVTGNTIYF
.	13	.	TRBV15	TRBJ1-5	TGTGCCACCAGCAGAGATAGGGGGCAGCCCCAGCATTTT	CATSRDRGQPQHF
TRBD1	14	once	TRBV5-1	TRBJ2-1	TGCGCCAGCAGCTTTTCCGGGACAGGGAATGAGCAGTTCTTC	CASSFSGTGNEQFF
.	11	few	TRBV4-2	TRBJ1-2	TGTACCAGCAGCACCGCGAGGAGCTACACCTTC	CTSSTARSYTF
TRBD2	14	.	TRBV13	TRBJ2-7	TGTGCCAGCAGCTTTAGCGGGGGGGACTACGAGCAGTACTTC	CASSFSGGDYEQYF
TRBD1	17	.	TRBV28	TRBJ1-6	TGTGCCAGCAGTTTTGCCACAGGGGGTACTAATAATTCACCCCTCCACTTT	CASSFATGGTNNSPLHF
.	17	many	TRBV5-1	TRBJ1-4	TGCGCCAGCAGCTTGGCCCCGGTAACTGCAACTAATGAAAAACTGTTTTTT	CASSLAPVTATNEKLFF
TRBD1	16	.	TRBV4-1	TRBJ1-1	TGCGCCAGTTCCCGGGACAGGGTGCAGGGGTACACTGAAGCTTTCTTT	CASSRDRVQGYTEAFF
TRBD2	15	.	TRBV11-2	TRBJ2-3	TGTGCCAGCAGTTGGACTAGCGGGGTATCAGATACGCAGTATTTT	CASSWTSGVSDTQYF
.	15	.	TRBV5-1	TRBJ1-4	TGCGCCAGCAGCTTGGCCGGGCAGGGGAATGAAAAACTGTTTTTT	CASSLAGQGNEKLFF
.	17	.	TRBV7-6	TRBJ1-6	TGTGCCAGCAGCTTGGTCTCGGGGAATGACGTTAATTCACCCCTCCACTTT	CASSLVSGNDVNSPLHF
.	14	.	TRBV7-8	TRBJ2-5	TGTGCCAGCAGCTTACAGGGGCCTTCGGGGACCCAGTACTTC	CASSLQGPSGTQYF
TRBD2	13	.	TRBV2	TRBJ2-7	TGTGCCAGCAGTCCTAGCGGGGGCTACGAGCAGTACTTC	CASSPSGGYEQYF
.	15	few	TRBV5-1	TRBJ2-6	TGCGCCAGCAGCTTGACATCGTCAGGGGCCAACGTCCTGACTTTC	CASSLTSSGANVLTF
.	15	.	TRBV29-1	TRBJ2-5	TGCAGCGTTGAGAGAACCGGGACTCCCAGAGAGACCCAGTACTTC	CSVERTGTPRETQYF
.	16	.	TRBV5-1	TRBJ2-3	TGCGCCAGCAGCTTGGAGAGTAGGGGAAGCACAGATACGCAGTATTTT	CASSLESRGSTDTQYF
TRBD2	13	.	TRBV29-1	TRBJ2-3	TGCAGCGGGGACTCGGGAGGGACAGATACGCAGTATTTT	CSGDSGGTDTQYF
.	17	.	TRBV14	TRBJ2-3	TGTGCCAGCAGCCAGCTGTTTTCAAGGTCCGAGGGAGATACGCAGTATTTT	CASSQLFSRSEGDTQYF
TRBD1	13	.	TRBV27	TRBJ1-2	TGTGCCAGCAGGCCTCAGGGGGCGAGGGGCTACACCTTC	CASRPQGARGYTF
.	14	.	TRBV6-5	TRBJ1-1	TGTGCCAGCAGTTTCACAGGGTGGGGCACTGAAGCTTTCTTT	CASSFTGWGTEAFF
TRBD2	19	.	TRBV11-2	TRBJ2-1	TGTGCCAGCAGCTTAGTCCGACCGCCGACTAGCGGGGGGGTGAATGAGCAGTTCTTC	CASSLVRPPTSGGVNEQFF
TRBD2	16	.	TRBV5-6	TRBJ2-7	TGTGCCAGCAGACGAGGGACTAGCGGGTCGTATAGGGAGCAGTACTTC	CASRRGTSGSYREQYF
.	16	.	TRBV15	TRBJ2-1	TGTGCCACCAGCAGAGATCACGGAGATCCCTACACTGAGCAGTTCTTC	CATSRDHGDPYTEQFF
TRBD2	14	.	TRBV6-5	TRBJ2-1	TGTGCCAGCAGTGTAGCGGGGGGGCCCCATGAGCAGTTCTTC	CASSVAGGPHEQFF
TRBD1	13	once	TRBV5-4	TRBJ1-6	TGTGCCAGCAGCTTTAGGACAGGTTCACCCCTCCACTTT	CASSFRTGSPLHF
.	11	.	TRBV15	TRBJ1-1	TGTGCCACCGCGACAGGTCTAAAAGCTTTCTTT	CATATGLKAFF
TRBD1	14	.	TRBV14	TRBJ2-7	TGTGCCAGCAGCCAAGGGACAGGGGGCTACGAGCAGTACTTC	CASSQGTGGYEQYF
TRBD2	14	once	TRBV12-5	TRBJ2-1	TGTGCTAGTGGTCTAGCGGGGGTCGGCAATGAGCAGTTCTTC	CASGLAGVGNEQFF
TRBD2	17	.	TRBV7-8	TRBJ2-2	TGTGCCAGCAGCCTACCGGGACTAGCGGGACGCACCGGGGAGCTGTTTTTT	CASSLPGLAGRTGELFF
.	17	few	TRBV19	TRBJ2-2	TGTGCCAGTAGTATAAAGGCCCTAGCAAGGAACACCGGGGAGCTGTTTTTT	CASSIKALARNTGELFF
TRBD2	15	once	TRBV15	TRBJ2-1	TGTGCCACCAGCAGCGAATTTCGGGGGGGGCGTGAGCAGTTCTTC	CATSSEFRGGREQFF
TRBD1	15	.	TRBV5-4	TRBJ1-3	TGTGCCAGCAGCCAGGGACAGGCCTACGGAAACACCATATATTTT	CASSQGQAYGNTIYF
.	16	.	TRBV4-1	TRBJ1-5	TGCGCCAGCAGCCAAGATCATTGGGGGCGCGGGCAGCCCCAGCATTTT	CASSQDHWGRGQPQHF
TRBD1	12	few	TRBV6-1	TRBJ2-5	TGTGCCAACGGACAGGACCAAGAGACCCAGTACTTC	CANGQDQETQYF
TRBD2	18	.	TRBV2	TRBJ2-1	TGTGCCAGCGAGGGACTAGCGGGGGGAATGAGCTCCTACAATGAGCAGTTCTTC	CASEGLAGGMSSYNEQFF
TRBD1	14	.	TRBV18	TRBJ2-7	TGTGCCAGCTCACTGGGACAGGGGACCTACGAGCAGTACTTC	CASSLGQGTYEQYF
TRBD1	17	.	TRBV19	TRBJ1-2	TGTGCCAGTACCCAAACCGGGACAGGGCCGGGGGCTTATGGCTACACCTTC	CASTQTGTGPGAYGYTF
.	14	few	TRBV15	TRBJ1-1	TGTGCCACCAGCAGAGTTGTGCAGGGCTATGAAGCTTTCTTT	CATSRVVQGYEAFF